Sequencing of this T cell receptor beta chain was carried out in a study of chemoradiotherapy in HPV16-positive cancers. Study-level results: HPV-specific T cells were functionally defined from only a couple of HPV16-positive patients. Candidate HPV-specific clones and E7-related TCR motifs grew in tumor during treatment.

CDR3 length: 13 residues. Trimming took 5 bases from V and 5 from J, leaving 12 bases between them. A word on this clone: What it binds is not known.

The method was immunoSEQ multiplex PCR; TCRdb's version includes in-frame clones alone and lacks a portion of them. In the table there are thousands of clones, 87% of which are singletons. This TCR was sampled from a human donor with HPV-associated anogenital cancer. Material: tumor tissue, obtained from a patient who underwent chemoradiotherapy. The chain joins TRBV6-7 to TRBJ1-2; no clear D gene. TRBV6-7 counts as an open reading frame of uncertain function. Here the CDR3 DNA reads TGTGCCAGCAGTGAGGAGATGACATATGGCTACACCTTC. Translated, it gives CASSEEMTYGYTF.